Shown below are 20 T cell receptor beta chains from a single sample sequenced in a study of cytomegalovirus exposure and HLA in healthy donors. Libraries were prepared by immunoSEQ multiplex PCR; TCRdb keeps only in-frame clonotypes and omits some of them. The sample carries under 400,000 clones, 86% recorded once. The sample comprised PBMCs. The receptors come from a woman aged 18-29 years in good health and CMV-seronegative.

The chain uses TRBV7-9 and TRBJ1-1, with a weak D call TRBD1 (6 bases). CDR1 SEHNR and CDR2 FQNEAQ come from the germline V gene (reference sequence). V lost 5 bases to trimming and J lost 1 base, with 11 bases between them. The CDR3 sequence is 14 residues long. The CDR3 loop reads CASSPGQTNTEAFF. In nucleotides, the CDR3 is TGTGCCAGCAGCCCGGGACAAACGAACACTGAAGCTTTCTTT.

This chain connects TRBV18 to TRBJ2-5; D unresolved. Germline CDR1 and CDR2: KGHSH and LQKENI. The CDR3 covers 12 residues. V lost 2 bases to trimming and J lost 2 bases, with 3 bases between them. In nucleotides, the CDR3 is TGTGCCAGCTCACCAGAGCAAGAGACCCAGTACTTC. Protein product: CASSPEQETQYF.

The V call is TRBV5-6, the J call TRBJ2-7; D call uncertain. CDR1 SGHDT and CDR2 YYEEEE come from the germline V gene. Trimming took off 2 bases at V and 0 bases at J, with 6 bases between the two ends. This CDR3 has 13 amino acids. This chain's CDR3 is CASSLQSSYEQYF. The CDR3 DNA follows: TGTGCCAGCAGCTTACAAAGCTCCTACGAGCAGTACTTC.

This clone was counted only a few times. The genes are TRBV6-4 and TRBJ2-1; 8 positions match TRBD2. The CDR3 is made up of 15 amino acids. V shed 3 bases, J shed 4 bases, and the junction held 5 bases outside the gene matches. Germline CDR1 reads MRHNA; CDR2 reads SNTAGT. The CDR3 here is CASSESGGAYNEQFF. In DNA form, the CDR3 reads TGTGCCAGCAGTGAGAGCGGGGGCGCTTACAATGAGCAGTTCTTC.

The chain uses TRBV29-1 and TRBJ1-2, with 7 bases fitting TRBD1. V was pared by 6 bases and J by 9 bases, with 13 bases of the junction left unmatched. The CDR3 consists of 13 residues. Germline CDR1 SQVTM, CDR2 ANQGSEA. CDR3 DNA: TGCAGCGTCGATACCGCATTGACAGGGAGCTACACCTTC. Translation gives CSVDTALTGSYTF. Together with reference TRBV29-1 and TRBJ1-2, the CDR3 gives the full variable domain: SAVISQKPSRDICQRGTSLTIQCQVDSQVTMMFWYRQQPGQSLTLIATANQGSEATYESGFVIDKFPISRPNLTFSTLTVSNMSPEDSSIYLCSVDTALTGSYTFGSGTRLTVV.

V usage is TRBV27 and J usage is TRBJ2-3, with 8 bases fitting TRBD2. V lost 3 bases, J lost 2 bases, and 7 bases stayed unmatched. The CDR3 contains 16 residues. Germline lookup yields CDR1 MNHEY and CDR2 SMNVEV (reference sequence). The CDR3 here is CASSLAGREITDTQYF. DNA for the CDR3: TGTGCCAGCAGTTTGGCCGGGAGGGAAATCACAGATACGCAGTATTTT.

The V call is TRBV4-2, the J call TRBJ2-7, with 10 bases that match TRBD2. This CDR3 contains 17 residues. The junction had 17 bases not matched to a gene; V was cut back by 3 bases and J by 9 bases. In germline, CDR1 is LGHNA, CDR2 YNFKEQ. The CDR3 bases are TGTGCCAGCAGCCAGGGGGACCATAGCGGGAGGCCGCTAGGGCAGTACTTC. This sequence encodes CASSQGDHSGRPLGQYF.

The chain is built from TRBV28 and TRBJ2-1; 9 nucleotides match TRBD2. The germline V gene encodes CDR1 MDHEN and CDR2 SYDVKM. The CDR3 runs 16 residues. Trimming removed 3 bases from V and 3 bases from J; junction bases left unmatched: 6. The CDR3 DNA is TGTGCCAGCAGTTTTCTGGCTAGCGGGAACTACAATGAGCAGTTCTTC. It specifies CASSFLASGNYNEQFF.

The gene calls are TRBV19 and TRBJ2-1; TRBD1 matches at 8 bases. V shed 7 bases, J shed 8 bases, and the junction held 7 bases outside the gene matches. The CDR3 runs to 13 residues. Per germline, CDR1 LNHDA and CDR2 SQIVND (reference sequence). The CDR3 nucleotides read TGTGCCAGTAAGAAGACAGGGGCCGATGAGCAGTTCTTC. Amino acids: CASKKTGADEQFF.

As regards this clone: The same CDR3 also results from other DNA sequences found in this sample. The chain has TRBV4-1 and TRBJ2-7; D possibly corresponds to TRBD1 (5 bases). Germline values: CDR1 MGHRA, CDR2 YSYEKL. Trimming cost V 0 bases and J 0 bases, with 9 bases left between them. The CDR3 sequence is 15 residues long. CDR3 loop: CASSQDRTPSYEQYF. The DNA of the CDR3 is TGCGCCAGCAGCCAAGATCGGACACCCTCCTACGAGCAGTACTTC.

The rearrangement links TRBV29-1 to TRBJ1-2; D call uncertain. Trimming stripped 4 bases from V and 4 bases from J, with 10 bases between. Per the germline V gene, CDR1 is SQVTM and CDR2 is ANQGSEA. This CDR3 is 12 amino acids long. CDR3 protein: CSVVEGTYGYTF. The CDR3 DNA sequence: TGCAGCGTTGTTGAGGGCACCTATGGCTACACCTTC.

This chain uses TRBV2 with TRBJ2-5; D is possibly TRBD2 (6 bases). This CDR3 spans 15 amino acids. Looked up from germline, CDR1 is SNHLY and CDR2 is FYNNEI. Deletions cut 6 bases from V and 5 bases from J, with 19 bases between. The DNA of the CDR3 is TGTGCCAGCAGCTCGACTAGACAATTAAGGGAGACCCAGTACTTC. This translates into CASSSTRQLRETQYF.

At least ten counts were recorded for this clone. The chain carries TRBV2 and TRBJ2-7, with 7 bases that match TRBD1. Germline values: CDR1 SNHLY, CDR2 FYNNEI. The length of the CDR3 is 12 residues. With V trimmed by 4 bases and J by 6 bases, 3 bases remained unmatched. CDR3 sequence (DNA): TGTGCCAGCAGTGGACAGGGATTCGAGCAGTACTTC. Protein sequence: CASSGQGFEQYF.

This clone was counted between two and nine times. The rearrangement uses TRBV5-8 and TRBJ1-2; no clear D gene. With 7 bases removed from V and 6 bases from J, the gap between germline ends came to 13 bases. The V gene's germline CDR1 is SGHTS and CDR2 YDEGEE. The CDR3 runs 12 residues. In DNA form, the CDR3 reads TGTGCCAGCTCTCGGGGAACCCATGGCTACACCTTC. Encoded protein: CASSRGTHGYTF.

The rearrangement uses TRBV11-2 and TRBJ1-2; D possibly corresponds to TRBD1 (5 bases). Germline V gives CDR1 SGHAT, CDR2 FQNNGV. This CDR3 has 13 amino acids. Trimming cost V 2 bases and J 2 bases, with 6 bases left between them. The CDR3 reads CASSLRQNYGYTF. The CDR3 DNA reads as TGTGCCAGCAGCTTACGACAGAACTATGGCTACACCTTC.

The chain employs TRBV7-8 and TRBJ2-2, with 7 bases that match TRBD1. Trimming removed 5 bases from V and 0 bases from J; junction bases left unmatched: 12. CDR1 SGHVS and CDR2 FQNEAQ come from the germline V gene. The CDR3 consists of 18 residues. CDR3 coding DNA: TGTGCCAGCAGCCTAACCCCGGGACAGAGCCCGAACACCGGGGAGCTGTTTTTT. Amino acids: CASSLTPGQSPNTGELFF.

The chain links TRBV5-4 to TRBJ2-7; the D gene is possibly TRBD2 (7 bases). Germline V gives CDR1 SGHNT, CDR2 YYREEE (reference sequence). Deletions cut 5 bases from V and 2 bases from J, with 14 bases between. This CDR3 spans 14 amino acids. The CDR3 nucleotides read TGTGCCAGCAGGGGGGGGCGGAGCCCCTACGAGCAGTACTTC. Translation gives CASRGGRSPYEQYF.

The rearrangement uses TRBV5-1 and TRBJ1-5, with D possibly TRBD1 on 5 matching bases. The V gene lost 0 bases and the J gene lost 5 bases, with 15 bases spanning the gap. Per the germline V gene, CDR1 is SGHRS and CDR2 is YFSETQ. This CDR3 spans 16 amino acids. DNA of the CDR3: TGCGCCAGCAGCTTGGAAGGGGTTCAGGCGGATCAGCCCCAGCATTTT. It translates to CASSLEGVQADQPQHF.

The chain couples TRBV9 to TRBJ2-2, with D possibly TRBD1 on 6 matching bases. Germline lookup yields CDR1 SGDLS and CDR2 YYNGEE. This CDR3 is built from 17 residues. The V end was cut by 4 bases, the J end by 7 bases, with 23 bases between. The CDR3 is CASSPQVLGARLGELFF. DNA for the CDR3: TGTGCCAGCAGCCCCCAGGTTCTGGGGGCCCGGCTCGGGGAGCTGTTTTTT.

V gene TRBV25-1 combines with J gene TRBJ2-7; D gene uncertain. CDR1 and CDR2 (germline): MGHDK, SYGVNS. V gave up 2 bases and J gave up 2 bases, with 10 bases separating them. CDR3 length: 14 residues. The CDR3 here is CASSEARSPYEQYF. The CDR3 DNA is TGTGCCAGCAGTGAAGCCAGGTCTCCCTACGAGCAGTACTTC.